Reported below is one T cell receptor beta chain. Its antigen remains unknown. This sample is part of a study of T cell repertoires in cytomegalovirus infection. Study details: Public signatures in TCR beta pointed to CMV infection and matching HLA type. General study findings and limits: Of the TCR beta families, the public ones yielded a cumulative frequency that identified carriers of CMV plus the relevant HLA.

TCRdb independently ran MiXCR on the reads; one entry per CDR3 protein. Of more than 400,000 distinct CDR3 sequences listed, about 26% were seen once; the top ten hold about 12%. This sequence was found in a human donor in good health (CMV status not recorded). Some clones in this sample may be carry-over from other donors' samples. Sequencing was performed on PBMCs.

The CDR3, as DNA: TGTGCCAGCAGCTTAGCGGGGCACTATGGCTACACCTTC. It specifies CASSLAGHYGYTF. The chain combines TRBV7-9 with TRBJ1-2; D might be TRBD1 (5 bases). V was shortened by 0 bases and J by 3 bases, with 5 bases between the two germline ends. The CDR3 totals 13 residues. Germline CDR1 reads SEHNR; CDR2 reads FQNEAQ (reference sequence). The full variable domain, rest sourced from reference TRBV7-9 and TRBJ1-2, is DTGVSQNPRHKITKRGQNVTFRCDPISEHNRLYWYRQTLGQGPEFLTYFQNEAQLEKSRLLSDRFSAERPKGSFSTLEIQRTEQGDSAMYLCASSLAGHYGYTFGSGTRLTVV.